This T cell receptor (beta chain) was profiled in a study of T cell responses to AZD1222 COVID-19 vaccine. Study results and limitations: Receipt of two AZD1222 doses was followed by a rise in Spike-specific TCR breadth and depth. With dominance at 160-218 and 743-854, vaccine-associated CD4 TCRs spanned spike. There were repertoire samples only from the period after the peak T cell response.

CDR1 MDHEN and CDR2 SYDVKM come from the germline V gene. V lost 6 bases, J lost 4 bases, and 10 bases stayed unmatched. The CDR3 spans 16 residues. This clone was seen a handful of times. Its antigen is undetermined. This table comes from immunoSEQ multiplex PCR, and its TCRdb copy is limited to in-frame clones, with some not included. The profile shows 150,000 to 180,000 clones, roughly nine tenths of them singletons. The chain has TRBV28 and TRBJ2-1; TRBD2 aligns across 9 bases. Sequencing was performed on peripheral blood, taken on day 0 of AZD1222 vaccination. This clonotype was obtained from an adult in good health. The chain's CDR3 is CASSQASGVLYNEQFF. The CDR3 region has the DNA TGTGCCAGCAGCCAAGCTAGCGGGGTTTTGTACAATGAGCAGTTCTTC.